The T cell receptor beta chain under discussion was sequenced for a study of T cell repertoires in cytomegalovirus infection (dated by TCRdb to 2018 to 2020). Study-wide context: The peptide stimulations were aimed at well-studied HLA-B-restricted epitopes as well as recently identified HLA-C-restricted CMV epitopes, whose presentation resists viral immunomodulation. The HLA type of each donor mattered for the analysis, because public TCR beta signatures pointed to carriage of CMV infection along with the matching HLA type.

Interpreted using the paper, the treatment or condition label stands for: in vitro stimulation with specific CMV peptide epitopes to enrich CMV-specific T cells. Regarding this clonotype: What antigen it recognizes has not been identified. Base qualities are missing; no much larger clone stands one base away.

Results the study describes overall, beyond this receptor: The ex vivo response was dominated by HLA-C-restricted CMV-specific TCR beta clonotypes, and the single most frequent clonotype in two of eight donors was supplied by these HLA-C-restricted clonotypes. In both this cohort and an independent roughly 350-donor cohort, the cumulative frequency of public TCR beta family members distinguished carriers of CMV infection plus the relevant HLA type.

Sequenced using an Illumina HiSeq 1500. TCRdb cleaned the public reads at Q25 with fastp, built clones with MiXCR and kept in-frame beta chains. Rows merge per CDR3 protein into single entries with the most common DNA and genes. The sample contains around 230,000 distinct CDR3 sequences, about 38% of them found a single time. Of the sample, approximately 59% falls within the top ten clones. The receptor comes from a human donor in good health (CMV status not recorded). Some clones in this sample may be carry-over from other donors' samples. The sequencing here drew on CD8+ T cells from cultured PBMCs, taken from culture after CMV antigen stimulation.

The CDR3 corresponds to CASSLWFAGTYEQYF. The DNA sequence reads TGTGCCAGCAGCCTCTGGTTTGCGGGCACCTACGAGCAGTACTTC. The receptor chain draws on TRBV7-2 and TRBJ2-7; a weak D assignment points to TRBD2 (5 bases agree). Between the V and J ends, shortened by 5 bases and 2 bases respectively, the junction contains 16 bases. CDR1 is given as SGHTA and CDR2 as FQGNSA, both from the germline V gene. From its cysteine to its phenylalanine, the CDR3 spans 15 amino acids. Solely the CDR3 DNA is kept, with 45 bases framed from the first base.